This passage covers 26 T cell receptor beta chains from one sample sequenced in a study of tumor-infiltrating lymphocytes in localized non-small cell lung cancer. Using immunoSEQ multiplex PCR, the repertoire was profiled, and TCRdb retains in-frame clones only, with some absent. The data show a few thousand clones, roughly 55% seen once. The specimen was uninvolved lung tissue not adjacent to the tumor. These receptors were taken from a human donor with non-small cell lung cancer.

This clone was found a few times. V is TRBV20-1 and J is TRBJ1-2; TRBD1 is a possible D gene (5 bases). The CDR3 covers 11 residues. Germline CDR1 and CDR2: DFQATT and SNEGSKA (reference sequence). Trimming removed 6 bases at V and 5 bases at J, with 10 bases between. The CDR3 DNA reads as TGCAGTGCCAGACGGGGGTATGGCTACACCTTC. Translating it yields CSARRGYGYTF.

This chain joins TRBV7-8 and TRBJ2-2, with TRBD1 matching 8 bases. The CDR3 is 16 amino acids. Trimming cost V 5 bases and J 4 bases; bases outside gene matches: 9. The germline CDR1 and CDR2 sequences are SGHVS and FQNEAQ. CDR3 in amino acids: CASSPWDRHSTGELFF. The CDR3 nucleotides read TGTGCCAGCAGCCCCTGGGACAGGCATTCCACCGGGGAGCTGTTTTTT.

The chain links TRBV7-8 to TRBJ1-2; D ambiguous. V was trimmed by 1 base and J by 2 bases, leaving 5 bases between them. CDR3 length: 13 amino acids. Per germline, CDR1 SGHVS and CDR2 FQNEAQ. CDR3 DNA sequence: TGTGCCAGCAGCTTAGGGGAGAACTATGGCTACACCTTC. It specifies CASSLGENYGYTF.

The chain is built from TRBV5-4 and TRBJ2-1, with TRBD2 as a possible D gene (7 bases). The CDR3 spans 16 residues. The germline V gene encodes CDR1 SGHNT and CDR2 YYREEE (reference sequence). Deletions cut 2 bases from V and 8 bases from J, with 20 bases between. CDR3 residues: CASSLGGDLLGDEQFF. CDR3 bases: TGTGCCAGCAGCTTAGGGGGGGACCTGTTGGGAGATGAGCAGTTCTTC. Supplemented by reference TRBV5-4 and TRBJ2-1, the full variable domain reads ETGVTQSPTHLIKTRGQQVTLRCSSQSGHNTVSWYQQALGQGPQFIFQYYREEENGRGNFPPRFSGLQFPNYSSELNVNALELDDSALYLCASSLGGDLLGDEQFFGPGTRLTVL.

The gene calls are TRBV6-5 and TRBJ1-5; D is uncertain. Germline V lookup: CDR1 MNHEY, CDR2 SVGAGI. This CDR3 region has 15 residues. V lost 0 bases and J 2 bases, leaving 8 bases between the germline ends. The CDR3 is CASSYSFQGNQPQHF. The CDR3 DNA sequence: TGTGCCAGCAGTTACTCATTCCAGGGCAATCAGCCCCAGCATTTT.

This clone was recorded a few times. V usage is TRBV27 and J usage is TRBJ1-5, with D possibly matching TRBD1 (5 bases). The CDR3 totals 16 residues. Trimming shortened V by 8 bases and J by 5 bases, and 22 bases separated the two germline ends. The V gene's germline CDR1 is MNHEY and CDR2 SMNVEV (reference sequence). The CDR3 here is CASSNSWRGLDQPQHF. CDR3 nucleotides: TGTGCCAGCTCAAATTCTTGGAGGGGTCTTGATCAGCCCCAGCATTTT.

The gene calls are TRBV4-3 and TRBJ2-3, with D perhaps matching TRBD2 (6 bases). Germline CDR1 is LGHNA and CDR2 is YSLEER. This CDR3 spans 15 amino acids. The germline V and J ends were trimmed by 0 bases and 1 base, with 8 bases remaining between them. CDR3 nucleotides: TGCGCCAGCAGCCAAGATTGGAGGGGCACAGATACGCAGTATTTT. This translates into CASSQDWRGTDTQYF.

The chain links TRBV6-5 to TRBJ1-1; D possibly corresponds to TRBD1 (5 bases). Germline V lookup: CDR1 MNHEY, CDR2 SVGAGI. The CDR3 consists of 13 residues. Trimming cost V 6 bases and J 8 bases, with 16 bases left between them. The CDR3 nucleotides are TGTGCCAGCAGACCAGGGAGTCTCTCAGAAGCTTTCTTT. Residues: CASRPGSLSEAFF.

V and J are TRBV19 and TRBJ1-1; D is possibly TRBD1 (6 bases). CDR1 and CDR2 (germline): LNHDA, SQIVND (reference sequence). The V end lost 2 bases, the J end lost 1 base, and 14 bases lay between the germline ends. The CDR3 has 16 amino acids. The CDR3 DNA reads TGTGCCAGTAGTATAATCGGGGCAGGGGCGAACACTGAAGCTTTCTTT. It yields the protein CASSIIGAGANTEAFF.

The rearrangement links TRBV9 to TRBJ2-3; D is uncertain. Trimming stripped 8 bases from V and 6 bases from J, with 4 bases between. The CDR3 totals 9 residues. Germline V lookup: CDR1 SGDLS, CDR2 YYNGEE. The DNA of the CDR3 is TGTGCCAGTGGGGATACGCAGTATTTT. The encoded protein is CASGDTQYF.

Relative to its sample, this clone is medium-sized. The DNA for the CDR3 is TGTGCCAGCAGTTACCACCCTCTGAGCTCCTACGAGCAGTACTTC. This encodes CASSYHPLSSYEQYF. The J gene is TRBJ2-7, the V gene TRBV2, with D hard to call. CDR1 is SNHLY, CDR2 FYNNEI, per germline. The CDR3 consists of 15 residues. V dropped 5 bases and J dropped 0 bases, with 14 bases sitting between them.

V is TRBV30 and J is TRBJ1-2, with D unclear. Trimming cost V 0 bases and J 1 base, with 6 bases left between them. Germline V gene lookup returns CDR1 GTSNPN and CDR2 SVGIG (reference sequence). This CDR3 is 13 amino acids long. This CDR3 is CAWSVDDNYGYTF. The CDR3 nucleotides are TGTGCCTGGAGTGTTGATGATAACTATGGCTACACCTTC.

The sample holds a few counts of this clone. V is TRBV6-6 and J is TRBJ1-1, with a possible D match to TRBD1 (5 bases). Between the trimmed V and J ends, which lost 6 bases and 1 base, there was a span of 9 bases. The CDR3 spans 13 residues. The germline CDR1 and CDR2 sequences are MNHNY and SVGAGI (reference sequence). The CDR3 is CASSLDRNTEAFF. CDR3 nucleotides: TGTGCCAGCAGCCTCGACAGGAACACTGAAGCTTTCTTT.

This clone has just a few counts. The V call is TRBV7-8, the J call TRBJ2-5, with unresolved D. Germline lookup yields CDR1 SGHVS and CDR2 FQNEAQ. V dropped 2 bases and J dropped 7 bases, with 17 bases sitting between them. The CDR3 runs to 15 residues. The CDR3 sequence: CASSLRPQSPLTQYF. CDR3 coding DNA: TGTGCCAGCAGCTTACGCCCGCAATCCCCGCTGACCCAGTACTTC.

The CDR3 is CACGTGLDYEQYF. As DNA, the CDR3 is TGTGCCTGCGGAACAGGGCTAGACTACGAGCAGTACTTC. The chain uses TRBV30 and TRBJ2-7; tentatively, D is TRBD1 (6 bases). V gave up 6 bases and J gave up 3 bases, with 15 bases separating them. Germline V CDR1 and CDR2: GTSNPN, SVGIG (reference sequence). The CDR3 sequence is 13 residues long. Drawing the rest from reference TRBV30 and TRBJ2-7, the complete variable domain is SQTIHQWPATLVQPVGSPLSLECTVEGTSNPNLYWYRQAAGRGLQLLFYSVGIGQISSEVPQNLSASRPQDRQFILSSKKLLLSDSGFYLCACGTGLDYEQYFGPGTRLTVT.

The DNA of the CDR3 is TGTGCCAGTAAAACACGGACAGGGCCCCTAAGTGAGCAGTACTTC. Translated: CASKTRTGPLSEQYF. The J gene is TRBJ2-7, the V gene TRBV19, with 8 bases identical to TRBD1. The CDR3 totals 15 residues. J was trimmed by 7 bases and V by 7 bases; bases with no gene match: 15. Germline values: CDR1 LNHDA, CDR2 SQIVND (reference sequence).

This chain links TRBV7-2 with TRBJ1-5; a possible D gene is TRBD1 (5 bases). Germline CDR1 reads SGHTA; CDR2 reads FQGNSA. The CDR3 covers 14 residues. Trimming pared 7 bases from V and 3 bases from J, leaving 13 bases between. CDR3 DNA sequence: TGTGCCAGCACCCGAGGGGCCCCCAATCAGCCCCAGCATTTT. This gives the protein CASTRGAPNQPQHF.

The rearrangement joins TRBV2 to TRBJ2-2; D is uncertain. Germline CDR1 reads SNHLY; CDR2 reads FYNNEI. V lost 8 bases to trimming and J lost 2 bases, with 12 bases between them. The CDR3 extends over 14 amino acids. CDR3 residues: CASGRTVNTGELFF. The CDR3 DNA sequence: TGTGCCAGCGGTCGGACGGTTAACACCGGGGAGCTGTTTTTT.

The chain employs TRBV6-5 and TRBJ1-5; D gene ambiguous. V was clipped by 6 bases and J by 3 bases, with 15 bases between them. The CDR3 extends over 15 amino acids. Germline V gene data show CDR1 as MNHEY and CDR2 as SVGAGI. CDR3 nucleotide sequence: TGTGCCAGCAGCCGGAAGGGAGGGTTCAATCAGCCCCAGCATTTT. Its protein product is CASSRKGGFNQPQHF.

V is TRBV6-6 and J is TRBJ1-1; TRBD1 is a possible D gene (5 bases). This CDR3 spans 13 amino acids. V lost 8 bases, J lost 1 base, and 11 bases lay in between. CDR1 is MNHNY and CDR2 is SVGAGI in the germline V gene (reference sequence). The CDR3 bases are TGTGCCAGCTCCGGGACGGCGAACACTGAAGCTTTCTTT. It specifies CASSGTANTEAFF.

The rearrangement uses TRBV15 and TRBJ2-5; D ambiguous. The CDR3 sequence is 12 residues long. With 0 bases removed from V and 5 bases from J, the gap between germline ends came to 4 bases. CDR1 is LNHNV and CDR2 is YYDKDF in the germline V gene (reference sequence). CDR3: CATSRDTETQYF. The DNA of the CDR3 is TGTGCCACCAGCAGAGATACGGAGACCCAGTACTTC.

V usage is TRBV30 and J usage is TRBJ1-2; the D gene is possibly TRBD1 (5 bases). CDR3 length: 15 residues. In germline, CDR1 is GTSNPN, CDR2 SVGIG (reference sequence). Trimming stripped 2 bases from V and 1 base from J, with 14 bases between. CDR3 bases: TGTGCCTGGAGTACCTACGGGACGGATAACTATGGCTACACCTTC. Its translation is CAWSTYGTDNYGYTF.

This clone was detected only once. This rearrangement joins TRBV5-1 to TRBJ2-3, with 10 bases identical to TRBD2. With 2 bases clipped from V and 3 bases from J, the junction kept 3 bases outside the gene matches. Germline V gene sequence: CDR1 SGHRS, CDR2 YFSETQ. The CDR3 runs 15 residues. CDR3 nucleotides: TGCGCCAGCAGCTTCGCTAGCGGGAGAACAGATACGCAGTATTTT. It yields the protein CASSFASGRTDTQYF.

V gene TRBV28 combines with J gene TRBJ2-2; TRBD2 might be the D (6 bases). V was pared by 7 bases and J by 5 bases, with 17 bases between. CDR1 MDHEN and CDR2 SYDVKM come from the germline V gene. This CDR3 is 15 amino acids long. The CDR3 DNA follows: TGTGCCAGCACCATCTGGGGGGTTGGAACCGGGGAGCTGTTTTTT. Translating gives CASTIWGVGTGELFF.

The rearrangement links TRBV4-2 to TRBJ2-7; 9 nucleotides match TRBD1. This CDR3 contains 16 residues. The J segment lost 5 bases and the V segment lost 1 base, leaving 9 bases of the junction unmatched. Germline-derived CDR1 and CDR2 are LGHNA and YNFKEQ. The DNA of the CDR3 is TGTGCCAGCAGCCAAGTCCCGGGACAGGGTTACCACGAGCAGTACTTC. This gives the protein CASSQVPGQGYHEQYF.

The genes are TRBV29-1 and TRBJ2-5, with D possibly TRBD1 on 8 matching bases. The CDR3 is made up of 14 amino acids. Per the germline V gene, CDR1 is SQVTM and CDR2 is ANQGSEA. V was shortened by 4 bases and J by 2 bases, with 14 bases between the two germline ends. CDR3 bases: TGCAGCGTTGCAACAGGGGGGGTTCAAGAGACCCAGTACTTC. As protein: CSVATGGVQETQYF.